A selection of T cell receptor beta chains follows, all from one sample in a study of T cells in Graves' hyperthyroidism and ophthalmopathy. TCRdb re-called the multiplex PCR reads with MiXCR, one entry per CDR3 protein. The table has 650,000 to 700,000 distinct CDR3 sequences, approximately 15% seen once. Material: blood. These TCRs come from a man aged 50-59 years with Graves' hyperthyroidism. Both conserved end residues are part of each CDR3. A D gene is named only where the DNA matches it firmly. Not all rows give a size; the values are once, few, many and, for expanded clones, a class.

>TRBV7-9|-|many|TRBJ2-2
TGTGCCAGCAGCGAGGACAGAGTCACCGGGGAGCTGTTTTTT
CASSEDRVTGELFF
>TRBV10-1|-|many|TRBJ2-2
TGCGCCAGCACCCCGAACACGGGATACACCGGGGAGCTGTTTTTT
CASTPNTGYTGELFF
>TRBV5-6|-|few|TRBJ2-7
TGTGCCAGCAGCTTGGGGACAGTCGAGCAGTACTTC
CASSLGTVEQYF
>TRBV13|TRBD2|few|TRBJ2-5
TGTGCCAGCACCTGGCTAGCGGGAGTCCGCGGGGAGATCCAGTACTTC
CASTWLAGVRGEIQYF
>TRBV18|-|few|TRBJ2-5
TGTGCCAGCTCACCGCAGGAGGTCGAGACCCAGTACTTC
CASSPQEVETQYF
>TRBV12-3/TRBV12-4|TRBD2|-|TRBJ2-3
TGTGCCAGCAGGCTTACTCAGCGCGGGGGAGCAGATACGCAGTATTTT
CASRLTQRGGADTQYF
>TRBV20-1|-|-|TRBJ1-5
TGCAGTGCTAGAGATGGCCCGGGGAATCAGCCCCAGCATTTT
CSARDGPGNQPQHF
>TRBV3-1|-|many|TRBJ2-7
TGTGCCAGCAGCCTGCGCGGGTCGGTCGCACCGAACCCAGAGCAGTACTTC
CASSLRGSVAPNPEQYF
>TRBV3-1|-|few|TRBJ1-1
TGTGCCAGCAGCACAAATTCCCTGAACACTGAAGCTTTCTTT
CASSTNSLNTEAFF
>TRBV4-1|TRBD1|-|TRBJ2-1
TGCGCCAGCAGCCAACCTGGCCGGGACAGGGCCTACAATGAGCAGTTCTTC
CASSQPGRDRAYNEQFF
>TRBV4-3|TRBD1|few|TRBJ1-4
TGCGCCAGCAGCCCCCGGCCCCGATCACCGGGACAGGGGGTTTTTGGTGAAAAACTGTTTTTT
CASSPRPRSPGQGVFGEKLFF
>TRBV28|-|-|TRBJ2-1
TGTGCCAGCACTTCTGAAGGGAGAGTTGGGGCCAATGAGCAGTTCTTC
CASTSEGRVGANEQFF
>TRBV18|-|-|TRBJ2-7
TGTGCCAGCTCACCATTACAGGGCCCGTACGAGCAGTACTTC
CASSPLQGPYEQYF
>TRBV5-1|TRBD1|many|TRBJ1-1
TGCGCCAGCAGCTTGGAGGAAGGGGGCGCTGACACTGAAGCTTTCTTT
CASSLEEGGADTEAFF
>TRBV27|-|-|TRBJ2-2
TGTGCCAGCAGTTTAAGACTGACACCGGGAAACACCGGGGAGCTGTTTTTT
CASSLRLTPGNTGELFF
>TRBV12-3/TRBV12-4|TRBD2|few|TRBJ2-2
TGTGCCAGCCTGCGGGGGGCTGGCACCGGGGAGCTGTTTTTT
CASLRGAGTGELFF
>TRBV7-2|TRBD2|few|TRBJ2-1
TGTGCCAGCAGCTTCATGGCCAGCGGGGCGTACAATGAGCAGTTCTTC
CASSFMASGAYNEQFF
>TRBV28|-|many|TRBJ2-3
TGTGCCAGCAGTTTATCGGGGGTTACGCAGTATTTT
CASSLSGVTQYF
>TRBV4-2|TRBD2|-|TRBJ2-1
TGTGCCAGCAGCCATGCCGCAGCGACTAGCGCCTACAATGAGCAGTTCTTC
CASSHAAATSAYNEQFF
>TRBV29-1|-|many|TRBJ1-2
TGCAGCGTGCTAACCGCTAACTATGGCTACACCTTC
CSVLTANYGYTF
>TRBV28|-|many|TRBJ2-6
TGTGCCAGCAGTTTATCCGTGGCTGGGGCCAACGTCCTGACTTTC
CASSLSVAGANVLTF
>TRBV4-3|-|few|TRBJ1-1
TGCGCCAGCAGCCAAGATGTCCGAGGGACTGAAGCTTTCTTT
CASSQDVRGTEAFF
>TRBV24-1|TRBD1|many|TRBJ1-5
TGTGCCACCAGTGGTAGCCGGGACAGGGGTACGGGAGACAATCAGCCCCAGCATTTT
CATSGSRDRGTGDNQPQHF
>TRBV20-1|TRBD2|many|TRBJ2-1
TGCAGTGCTAATAACCCCAGCGGGAGGGCCGAAGTGCATGAGCAGTTCTTC
CSANNPSGRAEVHEQFF
>TRBV28|-|many|TRBJ1-1
TGTGCCAGCAGTTCCCCGCGTATAGGGAGGACTGAAGCTTTCTTT
CASSSPRIGRTEAFF
>TRBV5-1|-|few|TRBJ2-2
TGCGCCAGCAGTTTTGGACAGTCCACCGGGGAGCTGTTTTTT
CASSFGQSTGELFF
>TRBV2|-|many|TRBJ2-6
TGTGCCAGCAGGTCACAGGGTTCTGGGGCCAACGTCCTGACTTTC
CASRSQGSGANVLTF
>TRBV27|TRBD1|many|TRBJ1-1
TGTGCCAGCAGCTACCGACAGGGTCTAACTGAAGCTTTCTTT
CASSYRQGLTEAFF
>TRBV18|TRBD1|many|TRBJ2-2
TGTGCCAGCTCACCACCGATGACAGGGGGCATCGGGGAGCTGTTTTTT
CASSPPMTGGIGELFF
>TRBV6-1|TRBD1|many|TRBJ2-7
TGTGCCAGCAGAGCAGGGGGTTATAGTAAGGACGAGCAGTACTTC
CASRAGGYSKDEQYF
>TRBV9|TRBD1|few|TRBJ2-1
TGTGCCAGCAGCGTAACCGGGGACAGTGGGGACAATGAGCAGTTCTTC
CASSVTGDSGDNEQFF
>TRBV7-2|TRBD1|-|TRBJ1-1
TGTGCCAGCAGCTTGTGGACAGGGAGGAACACTGAAGCTTTCTTT
CASSLWTGRNTEAFF
>TRBV5-6|TRBD2|few|TRBJ2-7
TGTGCCAGCAGCTTTTCGGGACTAGCGGGACTTGTAGGGCAGTACTTC
CASSFSGLAGLVGQYF
>TRBV28|-|-|TRBJ2-1
TGTGCCAGCAGTTTGACGGGAGCCCCCCTTAGCTCCTACAATGAGCAGTTCTTC
CASSLTGAPLSSYNEQFF
>TRBV7-9|-|many|TRBJ1-1
TGTGCCAGCAGCTTAAGTTGGCCGGAGGGAGACACTGAAGCTTTCTTT
CASSLSWPEGDTEAFF
>TRBV2|-|many|TRBJ1-6
TGTGCCAGCAGGACAGGCTCACCCCTCCACTTT
CASRTGSPLHF
>TRBV3-1|-|few|TRBJ1-6
TGTGCCAGCAGTAAAATGGAAAATTCACCCCTCCACTTT
CASSKMENSPLHF
>TRBV2|TRBD1|once|TRBJ2-7
TGTGCCAGCAGTACACTGACAGGGGGATCCGAGCAGTACTTC
CASSTLTGGSEQYF
>TRBV20-1|TRBD1|-|TRBJ2-7
TGCAGTGCCCTGGGACAGGGGGCGGCCGAGCAGTACTTC
CSALGQGAAEQYF
>TRBV10-1|TRBD1|-|TRBJ2-2
TGCGCCAGCAGTGGGACAGGGGGCAGCGGGGAGCTGTTTTTT
CASSGTGGSGELFF
>TRBV27|-|many|TRBJ2-7
TGTGCCAGCACTATTGACCACGAGCAGTACTTC
CASTIDHEQYF
>TRBV30|-|-|TRBJ1-4
TGTGCCTGGAACTTTGGTGCGTCAACTAATGAAAAACTGTTTTTT
CAWNFGASTNEKLFF
>TRBV5-1|-|many|TRBJ1-1
TGCGCCAGCAGCTTACGACAGAACACAATTGAAGCTTTCTTT
CASSLRQNTIEAFF